This T cell receptor (beta chain) emerged from a study of T cells after yellow fever vaccination. Study-level results: In FACS-sorted repertoires, abundant clonotypes from the bulk population could appear as contaminants.

TCRdb independently ran MiXCR on the 5' RACE reads; one entry per CDR3 protein. This sample carries approximately 22,000 distinct CDR3 sequences, around 5% of them seen once, and the ten largest clones take 15% to 25%. This clonotype was counted many times. CDR3 size: 14 residues. The junction had 1 base not matched to a gene; V was cut back by 4 bases and J by 0 bases. CDR1 is SGHTA, CDR2 FQGNSA, per germline. The source of this sequence is a young man who received the YFV17D yellow fever vaccine. Sample: PBMCs, either bulk or a sorted T-cell subset (CD4+, CD8+, memory, or dextramer-sorted; not recorded which), taken about 41 days after the first yellow fever vaccination. The chain recombines TRBV7-2 with TRBJ1-1, with 8 bases matching TRBD1. CDR3 sequence: CASSWTGMNTEAFF. Written as DNA, the CDR3 is TGTGCCAGCAGCTGGACAGGGATGAACACTGAAGCTTTCTTT. The variable domain in full, completed from reference TRBV7-2 and TRBJ1-1, reads GAGVSQSPSNKVTEKGKDVELRCDPISGHTALYWYRQSLGQGLEFLIYFQGNSAPDKSGLPSDRFSAERTGGSVSTLTIQRTQQEDSAVYLCASSWTGMNTEAFFGQGTRLTVV.